The rows below give T cell receptor beta chains drawn from one sample of a study of T cells in Graves' hyperthyroidism and ophthalmopathy. TCRdb reprocessed the multiplex PCR reads with MiXCR, giving one entry per CDR3 protein. The data contain around 340,000 distinct CDR3 sequences, over 20% of them singletons. What was sequenced was blood. These receptors were taken from a woman between 50 and 59 years old with Graves' hyperthyroidism. Both conserved end residues are trimmed from each CDR3. The D gene is left open where the match is weak.

V,J,D,CDR3
TRBV15,TRBJ2-7,TRBD2,ATSREGASGYEQY
TRBV11-1,TRBJ2-7,.,ASSLPSESYEQY
TRBV28,TRBJ1-3,.,ASSTQAYSGNTIY
TRBV28,TRBJ1-1,TRBD1,ASRYRGFTEAF
TRBV7-9,TRBJ2-7,TRBD2,ASSLDRLAGREQY
TRBV20-1,TRBJ1-5,.,SGIGGADQPQH
TRBV2,TRBJ1-1,TRBD1,ARKTGMNTEAF
TRBV20-1,TRBJ2-1,TRBD2,SAKKTSGEYNEQF
TRBV7-6,TRBJ2-5,.,ASSWTGNQETQY
TRBV20-1,TRBJ2-1,.,SAQSTIYNEQF
TRBV18,TRBJ2-2,.,ASSWTDTGELF
TRBV28,TRBJ1-1,TRBD1,ASSFWDRDLTEAF
TRBV30,TRBJ2-3,.,AWGGTLVRDTQY
TRBV6-2/TRBV6-3,TRBJ2-1,TRBD2,ASSRLTSGRASYNEQF
TRBV3-1,TRBJ2-7,TRBD2,ASSPSGAYKQY
TRBV9,TRBJ1-5,.,ASSRDSNQPQH
TRBV20-1,TRBJ2-7,.,SARTWNRDREQY
TRBV29-1,TRBJ2-5,.,SLLGSETQY
TRBV2,TRBJ1-4,TRBD1,ASSLTGGIEKLF
TRBV11-2,TRBJ2-3,TRBD2,ASSSGTSGVSSTDTQY
TRBV9,TRBJ2-7,.,ASSVGAGDRAHEQY
TRBV3-1,TRBJ2-1,.,ASSPNLKEEQF
TRBV5-6,TRBJ2-7,.,ASSLGGSGLEQY